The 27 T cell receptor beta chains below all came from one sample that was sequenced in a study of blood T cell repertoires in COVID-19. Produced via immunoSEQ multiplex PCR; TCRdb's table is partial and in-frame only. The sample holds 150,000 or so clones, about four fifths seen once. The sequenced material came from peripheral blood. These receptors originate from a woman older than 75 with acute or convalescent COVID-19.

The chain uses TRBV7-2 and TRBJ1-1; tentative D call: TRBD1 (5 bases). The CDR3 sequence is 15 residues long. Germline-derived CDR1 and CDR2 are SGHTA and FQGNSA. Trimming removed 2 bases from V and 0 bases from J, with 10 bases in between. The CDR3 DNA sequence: TGTGCCAGCAGCTTAAACGGGGGGATGAACACTGAAGCTTTCTTT. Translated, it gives CASSLNGGMNTEAFF.

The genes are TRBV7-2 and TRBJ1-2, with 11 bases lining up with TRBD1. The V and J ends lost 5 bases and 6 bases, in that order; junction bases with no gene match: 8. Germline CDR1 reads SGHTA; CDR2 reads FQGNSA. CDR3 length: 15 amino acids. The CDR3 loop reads CASSTDRGRANGYTF. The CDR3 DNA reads TGTGCCAGCAGCACGGACAGGGGGCGGGCGAATGGCTACACCTTC.

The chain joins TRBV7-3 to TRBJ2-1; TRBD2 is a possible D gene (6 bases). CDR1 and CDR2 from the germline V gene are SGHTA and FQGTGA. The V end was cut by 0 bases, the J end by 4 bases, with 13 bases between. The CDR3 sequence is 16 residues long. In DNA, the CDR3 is TGTGCCAGCAGCTTAACGACTAGTAAGTTGTACAATGAGCAGTTCTTC. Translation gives CASSLTTSKLYNEQFF. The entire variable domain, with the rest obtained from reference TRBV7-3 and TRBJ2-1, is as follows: GAGVSQTPSNKVTEKGKYVELRCDPISGHTALYWYRQSLGQGPEFLIYFQGTGAADDSGLPNDRFFAVRPEGSVSTLKIQRTERGDSAVYLCASSLTTSKLYNEQFFGPGTRLTVL.

This chain's CDR3 is CASSLDYSGANVLTF. DNA of the CDR3: TGTGCCAGCAGCTTGGACTACTCTGGGGCCAACGTCCTGACTTTC. J is TRBJ2-6 and V is TRBV7-3; TRBD2 is a possible D gene (6 bases). Germline lookup yields CDR1 SGHTA and CDR2 FQGTGA. With 3 bases removed from V and 0 bases from J, the gap between germline ends came to 6 bases. The CDR3 runs 15 residues.

CDR3 DNA: TGCAGCGTTGTCAGGGATGGCTACACCTTC. It yields the protein CSVVRDGYTF. This chain joins TRBV29-1 and TRBJ1-2; the D gene is possibly TRBD1 (5 bases). The V gene's germline CDR1 is SQVTM and CDR2 ANQGSEA. V lost 4 bases and J 6 bases, leaving 6 bases between the germline ends. The CDR3 loop spans 10 amino acids.

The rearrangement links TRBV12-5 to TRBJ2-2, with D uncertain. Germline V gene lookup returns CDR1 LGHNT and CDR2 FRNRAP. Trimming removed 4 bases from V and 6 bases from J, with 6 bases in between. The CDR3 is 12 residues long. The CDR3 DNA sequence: TGTGCTAGTGGTTACACATCCGGGGAGCTGTTTTTT. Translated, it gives CASGYTSGELFF.

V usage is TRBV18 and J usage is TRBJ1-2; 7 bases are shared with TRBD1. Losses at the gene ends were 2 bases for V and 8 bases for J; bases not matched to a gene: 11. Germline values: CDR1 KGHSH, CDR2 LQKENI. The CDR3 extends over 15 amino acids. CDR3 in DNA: TGTGCCAGCTCACCAACGACAGGGAAGGAATACGGCTACACCTTC. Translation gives CASSPTTGKEYGYTF. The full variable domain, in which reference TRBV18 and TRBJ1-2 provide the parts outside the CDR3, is NAGVMQNPRHLVRRRGQEARLRCSPMKGHSHVYWYRQLPEEGLKFMVYLQKENIIDESGMPKERFSAEFPKEGPSILRIQQVVRGDSAAYFCASSPTTGKEYGYTFGSGTRLTVV.

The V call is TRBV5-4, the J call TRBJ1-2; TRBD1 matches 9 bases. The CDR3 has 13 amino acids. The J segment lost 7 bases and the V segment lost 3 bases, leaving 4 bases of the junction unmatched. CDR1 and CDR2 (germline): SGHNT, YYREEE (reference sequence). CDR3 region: CASSWGQGGGYTF. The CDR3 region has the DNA TGTGCCAGCAGCTGGGGACAGGGTGGTGGCTACACCTTC.

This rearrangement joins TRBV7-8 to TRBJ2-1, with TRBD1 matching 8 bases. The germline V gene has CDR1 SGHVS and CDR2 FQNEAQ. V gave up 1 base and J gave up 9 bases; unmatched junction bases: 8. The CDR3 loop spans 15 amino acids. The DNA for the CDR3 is TGTGCCAGCAGCTTAGGTTCGGGCAGGGGGCTTGAGCAGTTCTTC. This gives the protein CASSLGSGRGLEQFF.

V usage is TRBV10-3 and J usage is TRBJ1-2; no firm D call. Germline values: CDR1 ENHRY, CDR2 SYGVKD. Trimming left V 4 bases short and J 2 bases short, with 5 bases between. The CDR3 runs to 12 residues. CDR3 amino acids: CAISGENYGYTF. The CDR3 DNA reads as TGTGCCATCAGTGGGGAGAACTATGGCTACACCTTC.

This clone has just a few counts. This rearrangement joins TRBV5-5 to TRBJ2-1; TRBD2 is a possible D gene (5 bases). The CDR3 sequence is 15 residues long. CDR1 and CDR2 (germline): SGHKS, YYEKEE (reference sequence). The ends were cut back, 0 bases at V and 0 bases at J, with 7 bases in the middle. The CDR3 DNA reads TGTGCCAGCAGCTTGGACGGGGACTCCTACAATGAGCAGTTCTTC. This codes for CASSLDGDSYNEQFF.

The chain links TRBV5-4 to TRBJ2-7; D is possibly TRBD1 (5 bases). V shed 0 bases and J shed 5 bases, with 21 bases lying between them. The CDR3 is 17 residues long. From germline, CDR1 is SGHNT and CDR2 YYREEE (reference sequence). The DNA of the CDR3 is TGTGCCAGCAGCTTGGCCCCCCGATTGGGAAGGGGCAACGAGCAGTACTTC. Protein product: CASSLAPRLGRGNEQYF.

The CDR3 coding sequence is TGTGCCAGCAGTTTCACAGGGGTCATTGGATTACCACTCGAGCAGTACTTC. As protein: CASSFTGVIGLPLEQYF. The rearrangement links TRBV28 to TRBJ2-7, with TRBD1 matching 7 bases. The CDR3 extends over 17 amino acids. With 3 bases clipped from V and 6 bases from J, the junction kept 17 bases outside the gene matches. Germline V gene data show CDR1 as MDHEN and CDR2 as SYDVKM.

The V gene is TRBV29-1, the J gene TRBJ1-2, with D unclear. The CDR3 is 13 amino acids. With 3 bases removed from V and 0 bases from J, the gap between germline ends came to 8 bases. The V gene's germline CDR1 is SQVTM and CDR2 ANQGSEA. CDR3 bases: TGCAGCGTTGACCCGGGGACTAACTATGGCTACACCTTC. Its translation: CSVDPGTNYGYTF.

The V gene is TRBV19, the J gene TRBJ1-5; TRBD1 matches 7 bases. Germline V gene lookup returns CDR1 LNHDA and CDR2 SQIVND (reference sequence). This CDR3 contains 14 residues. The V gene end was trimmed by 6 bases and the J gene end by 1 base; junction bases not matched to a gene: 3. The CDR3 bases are TGTGCCAGTAGGCAGGGGGGAAGCAATCAGCCCCAGCATTTT. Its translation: CASRQGGSNQPQHF.

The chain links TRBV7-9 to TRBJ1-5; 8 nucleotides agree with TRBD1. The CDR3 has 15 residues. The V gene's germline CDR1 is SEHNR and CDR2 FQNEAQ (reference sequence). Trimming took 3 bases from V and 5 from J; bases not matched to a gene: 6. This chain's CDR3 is CASSFQGANHQPQHF. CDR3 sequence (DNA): TGTGCCAGCAGCTTCCAGGGGGCGAATCATCAGCCCCAGCATTTT.

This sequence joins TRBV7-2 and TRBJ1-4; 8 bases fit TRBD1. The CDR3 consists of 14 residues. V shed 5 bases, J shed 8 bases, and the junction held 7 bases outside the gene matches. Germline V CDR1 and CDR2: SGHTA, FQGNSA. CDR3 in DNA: TGTGCCAGCAGCCTTGACAGGGGTGAGGAAAAACTGTTTTTT. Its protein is CASSLDRGEEKLFF.

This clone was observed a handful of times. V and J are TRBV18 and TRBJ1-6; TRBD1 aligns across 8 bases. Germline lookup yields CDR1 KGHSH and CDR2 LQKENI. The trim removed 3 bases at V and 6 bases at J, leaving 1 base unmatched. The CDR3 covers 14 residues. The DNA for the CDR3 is TGTGCCAGCTCACCGGACAGGGTTAATTCACCCCTCCACTTT. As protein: CASSPDRVNSPLHF.

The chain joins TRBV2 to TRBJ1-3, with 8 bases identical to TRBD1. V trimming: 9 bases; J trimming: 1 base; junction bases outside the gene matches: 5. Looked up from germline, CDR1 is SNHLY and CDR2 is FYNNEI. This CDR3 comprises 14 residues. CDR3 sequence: CASQTGGSGNTIYF. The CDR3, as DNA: TGTGCCAGTCAAACAGGGGGTTCTGGAAACACCATATATTTT.

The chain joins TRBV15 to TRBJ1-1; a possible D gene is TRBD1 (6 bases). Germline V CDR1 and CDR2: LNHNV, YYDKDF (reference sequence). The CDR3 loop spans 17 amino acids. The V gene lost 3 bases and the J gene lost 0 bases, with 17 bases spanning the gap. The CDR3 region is CATSRGGGRGMNTEAFF. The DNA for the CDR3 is TGTGCCACCAGCAGGGGTGGTGGCAGGGGCATGAACACTGAAGCTTTCTTT.

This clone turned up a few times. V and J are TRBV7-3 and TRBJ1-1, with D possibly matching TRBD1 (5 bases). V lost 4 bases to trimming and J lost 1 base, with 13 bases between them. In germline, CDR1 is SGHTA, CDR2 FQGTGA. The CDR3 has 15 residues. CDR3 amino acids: CASSYLGGGNTEAFF. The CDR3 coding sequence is TGTGCCAGCAGCTACCTCGGGGGAGGGAACACTGAAGCTTTCTTT. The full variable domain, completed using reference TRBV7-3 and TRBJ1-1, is GAGVSQTPSNKVTEKGKYVELRCDPISGHTALYWYRQSLGQGPEFLIYFQGTGAADDSGLPNDRFFAVRPEGSVSTLKIQRTERGDSAVYLCASSYLGGGNTEAFFGQGTRLTVV.

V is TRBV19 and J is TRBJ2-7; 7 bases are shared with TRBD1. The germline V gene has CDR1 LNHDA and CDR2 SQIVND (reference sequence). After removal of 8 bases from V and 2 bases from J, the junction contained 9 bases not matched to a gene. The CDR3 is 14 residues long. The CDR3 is CASGRGGRTYEQYF. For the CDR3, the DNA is TGTGCCAGTGGAAGAGGGGGCAGGACCTACGAGCAGTACTTC.

For the CDR3, the DNA is TGTGCCAGCAGGGGACAGGAAAAGGGCTACGAGCAGTACTTC. Residues: CASRGQEKGYEQYF. The gene calls are TRBV5-6 and TRBJ2-7; TRBD1 matches at 8 bases. Germline CDR1 and CDR2: SGHDT and YYEEEE. With 5 bases clipped from V and 3 bases from J, the junction kept 7 bases outside the gene matches. This CDR3 contains 14 residues.

Written as DNA, the CDR3 is TGTGCCAGCAGTTGGGGCGGAACCCAAGAGACCCAGTACTTC. Its translation is CASSWGGTQETQYF. The chain combines TRBV7-6 with TRBJ2-5, with a possible D match to TRBD1 (5 bases). From germline, CDR1 is SGHVS and CDR2 FNYEAQ. V dropped 6 bases and J dropped 1 base, with 12 bases sitting between them. This CDR3 region has 14 residues.

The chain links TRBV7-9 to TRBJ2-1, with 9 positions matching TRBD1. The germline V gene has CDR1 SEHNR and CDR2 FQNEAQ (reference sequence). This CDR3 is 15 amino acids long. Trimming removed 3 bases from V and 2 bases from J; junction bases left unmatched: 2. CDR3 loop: CASSFDRGAYNEQFF. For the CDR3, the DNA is TGTGCCAGCAGCTTTGACAGGGGGGCCTACAATGAGCAGTTCTTC. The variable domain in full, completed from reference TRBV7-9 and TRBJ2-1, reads DTGVSQNPRHKITKRGQNVTFRCDPISEHNRLYWYRQTLGQGPEFLTYFQNEAQLEKSRLLSDRFSAERPKGSFSTLEIQRTEQGDSAMYLCASSFDRGAYNEQFFGPGTRLTVL.

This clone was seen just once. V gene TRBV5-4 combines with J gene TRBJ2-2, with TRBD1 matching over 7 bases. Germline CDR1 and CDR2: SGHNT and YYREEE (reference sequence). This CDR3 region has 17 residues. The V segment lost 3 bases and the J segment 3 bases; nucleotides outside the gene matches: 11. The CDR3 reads CASSSARQGRDTGELFF. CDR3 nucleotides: TGTGCCAGCAGCTCAGCGAGACAGGGAAGAGACACCGGGGAGCTGTTTTTT. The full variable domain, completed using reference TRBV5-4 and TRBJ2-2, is ETGVTQSPTHLIKTRGQQVTLRCSSQSGHNTVSWYQQALGQGPQFIFQYYREEENGRGNFPPRFSGLQFPNYSSELNVNALELDDSALYLCASSSARQGRDTGELFFGEGSRLTVL.

Written as DNA, the CDR3 is TGTGCCAGTAGTACCCGGGACAGGGGCAATGAGCAGTTCTTC. As protein: CASSTRDRGNEQFF. J is TRBJ2-1 and V is TRBV19; TRBD1 matches 10 bases. This CDR3 has 14 residues. Germline V CDR1 and CDR2: LNHDA, SQIVND (reference sequence). V lost 4 bases and J lost 6; bases outside the gene matches: 3.